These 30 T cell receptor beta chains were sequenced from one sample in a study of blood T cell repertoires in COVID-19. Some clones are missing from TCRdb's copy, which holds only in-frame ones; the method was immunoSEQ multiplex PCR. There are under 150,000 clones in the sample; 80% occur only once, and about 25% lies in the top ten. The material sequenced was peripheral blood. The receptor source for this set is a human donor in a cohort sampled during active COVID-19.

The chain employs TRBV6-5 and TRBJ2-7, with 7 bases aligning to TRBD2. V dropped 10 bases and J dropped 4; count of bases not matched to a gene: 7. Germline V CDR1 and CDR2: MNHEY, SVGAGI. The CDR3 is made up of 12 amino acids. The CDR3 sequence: CAIGTGGYEQYF. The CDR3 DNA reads TGTGCCATCGGAACGGGGGGATACGAGCAGTACTTC.

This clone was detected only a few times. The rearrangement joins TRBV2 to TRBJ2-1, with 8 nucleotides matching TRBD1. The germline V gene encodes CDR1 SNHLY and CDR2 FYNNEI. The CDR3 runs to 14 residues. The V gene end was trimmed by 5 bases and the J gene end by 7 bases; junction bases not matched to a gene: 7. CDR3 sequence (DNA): TGTGCCAGCAGTAAGGCCGGGACAGGTAATGAGCAGTTCTTC. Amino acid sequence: CASSKAGTGNEQFF.

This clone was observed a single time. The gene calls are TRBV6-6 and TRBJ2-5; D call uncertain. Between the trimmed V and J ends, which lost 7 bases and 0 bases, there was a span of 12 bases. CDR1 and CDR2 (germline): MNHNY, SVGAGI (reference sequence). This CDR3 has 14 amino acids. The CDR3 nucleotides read TGTGCCAGCACCACCACAAGCGACCAAGAGACCCAGTACTTC. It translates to CASTTTSDQETQYF.

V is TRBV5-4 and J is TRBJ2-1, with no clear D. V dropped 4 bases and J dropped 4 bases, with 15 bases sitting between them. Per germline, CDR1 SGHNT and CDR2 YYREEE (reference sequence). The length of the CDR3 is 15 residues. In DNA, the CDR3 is TGTGCCAGCAGCCCCTGGAGAGGCCAGTACAATGAGCAGTTCTTC. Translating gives CASSPWRGQYNEQFF. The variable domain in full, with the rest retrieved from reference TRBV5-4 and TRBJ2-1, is ETGVTQSPTHLIKTRGQQVTLRCSSQSGHNTVSWYQQALGQGPQFIFQYYREEENGRGNFPPRFSGLQFPNYSSELNVNALELDDSALYLCASSPWRGQYNEQFFGPGTRLTVL.

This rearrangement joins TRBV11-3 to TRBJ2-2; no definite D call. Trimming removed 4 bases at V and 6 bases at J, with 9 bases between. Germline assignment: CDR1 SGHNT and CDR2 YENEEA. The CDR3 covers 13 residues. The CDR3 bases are TGTGCCAGCAGCTCTCGGAGATCCGGGGAGCTGTTTTTT. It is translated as CASSSRRSGELFF.

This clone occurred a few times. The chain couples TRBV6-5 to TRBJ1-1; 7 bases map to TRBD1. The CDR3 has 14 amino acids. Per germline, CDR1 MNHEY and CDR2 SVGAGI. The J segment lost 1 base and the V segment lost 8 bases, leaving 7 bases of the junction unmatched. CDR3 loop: CASWRGTANTEAFF. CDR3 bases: TGTGCCAGCTGGAGGGGGACAGCGAACACTGAAGCTTTCTTT.

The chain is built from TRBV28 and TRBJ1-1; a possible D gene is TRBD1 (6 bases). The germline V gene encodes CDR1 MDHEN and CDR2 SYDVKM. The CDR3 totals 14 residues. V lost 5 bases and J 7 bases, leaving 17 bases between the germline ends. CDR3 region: CASSSDRILDEAFF. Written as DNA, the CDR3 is TGTGCCAGCAGTAGCGACAGGATTCTAGATGAAGCTTTCTTT.

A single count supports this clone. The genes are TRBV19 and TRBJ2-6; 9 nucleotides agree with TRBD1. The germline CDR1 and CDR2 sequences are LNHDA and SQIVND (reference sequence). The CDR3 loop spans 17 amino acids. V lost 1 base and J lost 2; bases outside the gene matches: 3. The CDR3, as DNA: TGTGCCAGTAGTATAGTGAGGACAGGGGCTGGGGCCAACGTCCTGACTTTC. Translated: CASSIVRTGAGANVLTF.

The CDR3 region is CASSKAARGTYEQYF. CDR3 bases: TGTGCCAGCAGCAAAGCCGCGCGGGGCACCTACGAGCAGTACTTC. The V gene is TRBV21-1, the J gene TRBJ2-7; the D segment call TRBD2 is taken from the table without a DNA check. TRBV21-1 is recorded as a pseudogene. The CDR3 is 15 amino acids.

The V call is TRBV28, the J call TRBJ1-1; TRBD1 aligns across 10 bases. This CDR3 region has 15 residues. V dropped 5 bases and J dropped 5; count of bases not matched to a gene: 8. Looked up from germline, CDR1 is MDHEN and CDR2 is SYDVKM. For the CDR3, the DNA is TGTGCCAGCAGTCCGTCGACAGGGGGCTATACTGAAGCTTTCTTT. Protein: CASSPSTGGYTEAFF.

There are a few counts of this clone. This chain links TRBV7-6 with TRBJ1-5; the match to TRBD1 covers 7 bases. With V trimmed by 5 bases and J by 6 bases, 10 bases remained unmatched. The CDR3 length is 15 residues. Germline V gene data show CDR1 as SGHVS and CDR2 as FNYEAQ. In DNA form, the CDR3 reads TGTGCCAGCAGCCCTGGGACAGACTTTTCTCAGCCCCAGCATTTT. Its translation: CASSPGTDFSQPQHF.

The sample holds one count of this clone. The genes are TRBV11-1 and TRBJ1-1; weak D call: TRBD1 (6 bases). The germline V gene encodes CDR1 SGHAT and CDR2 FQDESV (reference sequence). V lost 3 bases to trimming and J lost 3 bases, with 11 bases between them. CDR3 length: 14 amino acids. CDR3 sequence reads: CASSLRGGYTEAFF. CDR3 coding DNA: TGTGCCAGCAGCTTGAGGGGGGGGTACACTGAAGCTTTCTTT.

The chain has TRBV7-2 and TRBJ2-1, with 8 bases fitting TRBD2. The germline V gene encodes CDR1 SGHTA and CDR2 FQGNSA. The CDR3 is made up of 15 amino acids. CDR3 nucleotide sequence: TGTGCTACCGGACCGGGCGGGAGGCCTGTCGATGAGCAGTTCTTC. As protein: CATGPGGRPVDEQFF.

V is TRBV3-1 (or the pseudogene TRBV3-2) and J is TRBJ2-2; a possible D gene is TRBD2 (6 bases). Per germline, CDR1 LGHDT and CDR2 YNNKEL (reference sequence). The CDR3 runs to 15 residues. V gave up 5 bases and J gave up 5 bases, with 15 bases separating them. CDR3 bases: TGTGCCAGCAGCTCTAGGACGGGGGTGACCGGGGAGCTGTTTTTT. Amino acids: CASSSRTGVTGELFF.

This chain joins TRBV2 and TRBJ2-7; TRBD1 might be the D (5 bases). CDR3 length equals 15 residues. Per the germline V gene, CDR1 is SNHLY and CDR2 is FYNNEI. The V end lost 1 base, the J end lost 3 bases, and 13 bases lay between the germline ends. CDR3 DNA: TGTGCCAGCAGTGAAGGGCAGGGTGAAATCTACGAGCAGTACTTC. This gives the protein CASSEGQGEIYEQYF.

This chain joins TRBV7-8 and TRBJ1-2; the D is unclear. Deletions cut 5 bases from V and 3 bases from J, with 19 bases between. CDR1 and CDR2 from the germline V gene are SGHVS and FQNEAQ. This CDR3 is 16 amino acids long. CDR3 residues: CASSAGSRKRDYGYTF. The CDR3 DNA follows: TGTGCCAGCAGCGCCGGGAGTCGGAAACGGGACTATGGCTACACCTTC.

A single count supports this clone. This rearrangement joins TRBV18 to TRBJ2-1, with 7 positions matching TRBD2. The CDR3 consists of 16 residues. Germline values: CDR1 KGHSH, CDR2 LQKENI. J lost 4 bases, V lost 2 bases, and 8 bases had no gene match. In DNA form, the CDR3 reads TGTGCCAGCTCACCATCGTATGGGGAGGGATACAATGAGCAGTTCTTC. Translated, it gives CASSPSYGEGYNEQFF.

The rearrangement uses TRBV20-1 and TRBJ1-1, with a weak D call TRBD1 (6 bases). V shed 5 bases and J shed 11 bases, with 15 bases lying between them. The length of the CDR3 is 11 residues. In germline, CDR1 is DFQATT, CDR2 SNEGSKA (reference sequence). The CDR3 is CSAPRGAGAFF. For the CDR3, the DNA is TGCAGTGCTCCCCGGGGGGCTGGGGCTTTCTTT.

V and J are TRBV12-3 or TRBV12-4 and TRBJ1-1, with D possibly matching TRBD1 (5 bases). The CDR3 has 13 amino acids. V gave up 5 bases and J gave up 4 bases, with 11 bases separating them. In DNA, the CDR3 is TGTGCCAGCAGTCAACACAGGAGCACTGAAGCTTTCTTT. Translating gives CASSQHRSTEAFF.

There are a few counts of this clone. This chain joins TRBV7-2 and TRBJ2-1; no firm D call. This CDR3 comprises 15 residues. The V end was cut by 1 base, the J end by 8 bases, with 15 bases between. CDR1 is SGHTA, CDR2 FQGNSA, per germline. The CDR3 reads CASSLGFRYEDEQFF. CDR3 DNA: TGTGCCAGCAGCTTAGGGTTCAGATACGAAGATGAGCAGTTCTTC.

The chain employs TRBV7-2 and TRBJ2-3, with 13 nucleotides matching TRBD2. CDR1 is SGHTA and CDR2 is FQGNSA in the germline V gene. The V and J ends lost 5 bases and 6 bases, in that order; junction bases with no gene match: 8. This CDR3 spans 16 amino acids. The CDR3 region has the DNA TGTGCCAGCAGCAAACTAGCGGGGGGGGCCAGGGATACGCAGTATTTT. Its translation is CASSKLAGGARDTQYF.

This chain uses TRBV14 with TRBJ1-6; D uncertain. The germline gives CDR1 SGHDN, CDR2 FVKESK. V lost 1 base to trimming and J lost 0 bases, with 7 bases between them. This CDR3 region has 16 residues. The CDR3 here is CASSQVEFSYNSPLHF. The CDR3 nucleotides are TGTGCCAGCAGCCAAGTGGAGTTCTCCTATAATTCACCCCTCCACTTT.

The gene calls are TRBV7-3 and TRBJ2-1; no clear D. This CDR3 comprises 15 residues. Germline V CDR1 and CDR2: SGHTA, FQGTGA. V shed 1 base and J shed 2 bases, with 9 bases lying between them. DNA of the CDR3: TGTGCCAGCAGCTTAATAGCCCAGCCCTACAATGAGCAGTTCTTC. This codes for CASSLIAQPYNEQFF.

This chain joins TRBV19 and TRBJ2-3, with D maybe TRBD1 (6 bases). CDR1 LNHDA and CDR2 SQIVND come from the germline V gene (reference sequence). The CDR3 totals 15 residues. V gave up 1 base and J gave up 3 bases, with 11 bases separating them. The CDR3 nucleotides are TGTGCCAGTAGTATAGGAACAGGGCTGACAGATACGCAGTATTTT. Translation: CASSIGTGLTDTQYF.

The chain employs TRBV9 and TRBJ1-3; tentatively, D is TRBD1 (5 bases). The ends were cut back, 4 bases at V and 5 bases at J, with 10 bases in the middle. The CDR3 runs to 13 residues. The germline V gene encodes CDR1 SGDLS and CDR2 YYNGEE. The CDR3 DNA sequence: TGTGCCAGCAGCAGCGACAGCAGAAACACCATATATTTT. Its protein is CASSSDSRNTIYF.

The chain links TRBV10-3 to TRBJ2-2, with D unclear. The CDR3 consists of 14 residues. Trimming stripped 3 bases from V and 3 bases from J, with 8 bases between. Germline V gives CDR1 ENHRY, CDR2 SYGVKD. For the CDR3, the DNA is TGTGCCATCAGTGATCGAGAAGACACCGGGGAGCTGTTTTTT. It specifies CAISDREDTGELFF.

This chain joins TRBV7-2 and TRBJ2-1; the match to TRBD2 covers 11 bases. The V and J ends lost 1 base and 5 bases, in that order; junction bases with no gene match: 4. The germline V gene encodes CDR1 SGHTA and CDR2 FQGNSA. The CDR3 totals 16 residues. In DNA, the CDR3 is TGTGCCAGCAGCTTAGTAGGGACTAGCGGCCACAATGAGCAGTTCTTC. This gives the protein CASSLVGTSGHNEQFF.

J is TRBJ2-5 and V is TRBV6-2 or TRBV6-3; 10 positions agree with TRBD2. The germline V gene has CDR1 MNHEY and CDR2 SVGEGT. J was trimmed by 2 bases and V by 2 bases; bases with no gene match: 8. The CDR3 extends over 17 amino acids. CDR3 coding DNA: TGTGCCAGCAGTTACGGGCTAGCGGGGGCGCTACAAGAGACCCAGTACTTC. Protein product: CASSYGLAGALQETQYF.

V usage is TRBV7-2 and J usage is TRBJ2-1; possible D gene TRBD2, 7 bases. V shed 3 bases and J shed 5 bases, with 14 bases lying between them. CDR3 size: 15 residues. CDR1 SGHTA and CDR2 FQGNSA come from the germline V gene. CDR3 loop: CASSLDGGRNNEQFF. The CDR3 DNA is TGTGCCAGCAGCTTGGACGGGGGGCGAAACAATGAGCAGTTCTTC.

For the CDR3, the DNA is TGTGCCAGCTGGGGGAGGACCAAAGAGACCCAGTACTTC. Translation: CASWGRTKETQYF. The chain joins TRBV5-4 to TRBJ2-5; a weak D match, TRBD2 (6 bases). The germline gives CDR1 SGHNT, CDR2 YYREEE (reference sequence). The CDR3 runs 13 residues. The V and J ends lost 7 bases and 3 bases respectively, with 13 bases between them.